The 20 T cell receptor beta chains listed next were all sequenced from one sample in a study of blood T cell repertoires in COVID-19 (TCRdb year 2020). Library generation was performed with the immunoSEQ multiplex PCR assay. TCRdb's version of the immuneACCESS table is confined to in-frame rearrangements and falls short of the full clone set. An unresolved V gene accounts for under half of the shortfall where checked; the remainder is of unknown origin. The sample table contains 200,000 to 250,000 clones; only one count was recorded for 80% to 85% of them. Approximately 5% of the sample is in the top ten clones. Sequenced input: peripheral blood. The receptors come from a woman between 65 and 79 years old with COVID-19, enrolled during active disease.

This sequence joins TRBV18 and TRBJ1-2, with 9 bases matching TRBD1. Unmatched junction bases numbered 10, after V lost 3 bases and J lost 5 bases. The CDR3 sequence is 16 residues long. The germline CDR1 and CDR2 sequences are KGHSH and LQKENI. The CDR3 DNA sequence: TGTGCCAGCTCACCCCCGGGACAGGGCTCCGCTTATGGCTACACCTTC. Protein product: CASSPPGQGSAYGYTF.

The count of this clone is one. The sample has other DNA sequences that encode this CDR3 too. The chain employs TRBV9 and TRBJ1-2, with TRBD1 as a possible D gene (6 bases). The CDR3 extends over 13 amino acids. In germline, CDR1 is SGDLS, CDR2 YYNGEE. Trimming pared 1 base from V and 2 bases from J, leaving 6 bases between. CDR3: CASSVTGNYGYTF. The DNA of the CDR3 is TGTGCCAGCAGCGTAACAGGGAACTATGGCTACACCTTC.

This clone appeared many times. The rearrangement links TRBV29-1 to TRBJ1-4; TRBD1 agrees at 8 bases. The CDR3 has 13 amino acids. Germline CDR1 SQVTM, CDR2 ANQGSEA. V shed 6 bases and J 8 bases; nucleotides not matched to a gene: 8. CDR3 sequence (DNA): TGCAGCGTCTACGGACAGGGTGGGGAAAAACTGTTTTTT. It encodes CSVYGQGGEKLFF.

CDR3 nucleotide sequence: TGTGCCAGAAGCTGGCCATCCCTAGCCTCGTATGGCTACACCTTC. Translated, it gives CARSWPSLASYGYTF. This chain links TRBV5-3 with TRBJ1-2; no definite D call. TRBV5-3 belongs to the ORF category, with a function that is uncertain. CDR3 size: 15 residues. Trimming left V 3 bases short and J 5 bases short, with 17 bases between.

This sequence joins TRBV5-6 and TRBJ1-2; D may be TRBD1 (5 bases). Per the germline V gene, CDR1 is SGHDT and CDR2 is YYEEEE. CDR3 size: 16 residues. The ends were cut back, 0 bases at V and 0 bases at J, with 12 bases in the middle. The CDR3 nucleotides are TGTGCCAGCAGCTTGGATGTGGGGCGGTCTAACTATGGCTACACCTTC. It encodes CASSLDVGRSNYGYTF.

There are a few counts of this clone. Compared with germline, one end of the junction differs, possibly owing to a read error. The gene calls are TRBV24-1 and TRBJ2-1; 7 positions agree with TRBD2. Germline CDR1 is KGHDR and CDR2 is SFDVKD. The CDR3 extends over 15 amino acids. This chain's CDR3 is CATSDLGGSYDEQFF. CDR3 bases: TGTGCCACCAGTGATTTGGGCGGGAGCTACGATGAGCAGTTCTTC.

The chain carries TRBV6-6 and TRBJ1-1, with D possibly being TRBD1 (5 bases). Deletions cut 11 bases from V and 10 bases from J, with 14 bases between. The CDR3 is 10 residues long. Germline-derived CDR1 and CDR2 are MNHNY and SVGAGI (reference sequence). CDR3: CALGREGAFF. CDR3 coding DNA: TGTGCCCTGGGCAGGGAAGGAGCTTTCTTT.

V and J are TRBV2 and TRBJ1-5, with 7 bases lining up with TRBD1. The germline V gene encodes CDR1 SNHLY and CDR2 FYNNEI. The CDR3 is 15 amino acids. The V gene end was trimmed by 5 bases and the J gene end by 6 bases; junction bases not matched to a gene: 10. DNA for the CDR3: TGTGCCAGCAGTCGGGACAGTTCAGTGAGTCAGCCCCAGCATTTT. Its protein product is CASSRDSSVSQPQHF.

This sequence joins TRBV12-3 or TRBV12-4 and TRBJ2-7; 7 positions agree with TRBD2. The CDR3 is 13 residues long. V lost 2 bases, J lost 5 bases, and 3 bases stayed unmatched. CDR3 in DNA: TGTGCCAGCAGTTTAATGGGGGGGAACGAGCAGTACTTC. This codes for CASSLMGGNEQYF.

In nucleotides, the CDR3 is TGCGCCAGCAGTCACTGGGGAGAAGCCAAAAACATTCAGTACTTC. Protein: CASSHWGEAKNIQYF. V usage is TRBV5-1 and J usage is TRBJ2-4, with D possibly being TRBD2 (5 bases). CDR1 and CDR2 from the germline V gene are SGHRS and YFSETQ. The CDR3 is 15 residues long. V lost 5 bases and J lost 0, with 12 bases in between.

This chain joins TRBV28 and TRBJ2-7; D perhaps matches TRBD1 (6 bases). Looked up from germline, CDR1 is MDHEN and CDR2 is SYDVKM. CDR3 length: 14 amino acids. The germline V and J ends were trimmed by 5 bases and 3 bases, with 14 bases remaining between them. In DNA, the CDR3 is TGTGCCAGCAGTAACCCTAAGACAGGCTACGAGCAGTACTTC. This encodes CASSNPKTGYEQYF.

The chain employs TRBV27 and TRBJ1-3, with 10 positions matching TRBD1. In germline, CDR1 is MNHEY, CDR2 SMNVEV (reference sequence). J gave up 2 bases and V 5 bases, and 9 bases lay outside the gene matches. This CDR3 has 17 residues. The CDR3 nucleotides are TGTGCCAGCAGTCCCTACCCAGGACAGGGGGCTGGAAACACCATATATTTT. Translating it yields CASSPYPGQGAGNTIYF.

The rearrangement links TRBV28 to TRBJ1-6; 7 bases are shared with TRBD1. J lost 8 bases, V lost 10 bases, and 11 bases had no gene match. Germline V CDR1 and CDR2: MDHEN, SYDVKM. The CDR3 is 14 amino acids. CDR3 residues: CATTEGQKYSPLHF. Here the CDR3 DNA reads TGTGCCACCACAGAGGGACAGAAATATTCACCCCTCCACTTT.

In its sample, this clone was seen once. The chain uses TRBV5-8 and TRBJ1-5; D uncertain. Germline assignment: CDR1 SGHTS and CDR2 YDEGEE. The CDR3 is 11 amino acids. V lost 0 bases to trimming and J lost 13 bases, with 8 bases between them. The CDR3 sequence is CASSLAGGQHF. The CDR3 bases are TGTGCCAGCAGCTTGGCAGGTGGGCAGCATTTT.

This chain uses TRBV28 with TRBJ1-5, with a tentative D call TRBD1 (5 bases). There are 15 residues in the CDR3. Between the trimmed V and J ends, which lost 5 bases and 0 bases, there was a span of 11 bases. Germline-derived CDR1 and CDR2 are MDHEN and SYDVKM. The DNA of the CDR3 is TGTGCCAGCAGTGGCGGGGGGACTAGCAATCAGCCCCAGCATTTT. As protein: CASSGGGTSNQPQHF.

The V gene is TRBV3-1 (or the pseudogene TRBV3-2), the J gene TRBJ1-5; 8 positions match TRBD1. Unmatched junction bases numbered 3, after V lost 1 base and J lost 7 bases. Germline values: CDR1 LGHDT, CDR2 YNNKEL (reference sequence). This CDR3 contains 14 residues. The CDR3 DNA reads TGTGCCAGCAGCCAAGGGACAGGGAAACAGCCCCAGCATTTT. This translates into CASSQGTGKQPQHF.

The chain joins TRBV19 to TRBJ2-2; 9 nucleotides agree with TRBD2. The length of the CDR3 is 16 residues. V shed 1 base and J 4 bases; nucleotides not matched to a gene: 4. CDR1 is LNHDA, CDR2 SQIVND, per germline (reference sequence). The CDR3 is CASSIVPSGITGELFF. CDR3 DNA sequence: TGTGCCAGTAGTATAGTCCCTAGCGGGATCACCGGGGAGCTGTTTTTT. Using reference TRBV19 and TRBJ2-2 for the parts outside the CDR3, the full variable domain is DGGITQSPKYLFRKEGQNVTLSCEQNLNHDAMYWYRQDPGQGLRLIYYSQIVNDFQKGDIAEGYSVSREKKESFPLTVTSAQKNPTAFYLCASSIVPSGITGELFFGEGSRLTVL.

V is TRBV19 and J is TRBJ1-1; no reliable D call. Germline CDR1 LNHDA, CDR2 SQIVND (reference sequence). The CDR3 covers 15 residues. V lost 5 bases, J lost 5 bases, and 18 bases lay in between. The CDR3 DNA reads TGTGCCAGTAGTCAGGTGAGAAGGGCGGGAACTGAAGCTTTCTTT. Amino acids: CASSQVRRAGTEAFF.

The chain has TRBV28 and TRBJ1-5; D gene unclear. The CDR3 runs to 12 residues. The germline V and J ends were trimmed by 6 bases and 4 bases, with 7 bases remaining between them. The V gene's germline CDR1 is MDHEN and CDR2 SYDVKM. The chain's CDR3 is CASRLPNQPQHF. The CDR3 nucleotides are TGTGCCAGCAGACTCCCTAATCAGCCCCAGCATTTT.

The genes are TRBV20-1 and TRBJ2-1; maybe TRBD1 (5 bases). The length of the CDR3 is 11 residues. Trimming took off 6 bases at V and 11 bases at J, with 14 bases between the two ends. Germline V lookup: CDR1 DFQATT, CDR2 SNEGSKA (reference sequence). The CDR3 here is CSANTQGKQFF. DNA of the CDR3: TGCAGTGCCAATACCCAGGGAAAGCAGTTCTTC.